This T cell receptor beta chain is drawn from a study of blood T cell repertoires in COVID-19. Study at large: Samples representing acute and convalescent COVID-19 were sourced from the United States, Italy and Spain. The cDNA or gDNA used as material had been derived from T cells, B-cell-depleted T cells, or PBMCs.

Residents of around 24 US areas, aged roughly 18 to 90 years, made up the participants. The data were produced by immunoSEQ multiplex PCR, yet TCRdb's version contains in-frame clones alone and is incomplete. This table has 85,000 to 130,000 clones, roughly 85% appearing once. This receptor was taken from a woman between 50 and 59 years old who had recovered from COVID-19. Sequencing input: PBMCs or T cells enriched from blood (not recorded which).

The CDR3 DNA reads as TGTGCCAGCTCACCGACCGGGACAGGGGGTTACGAGCAGTACTTC. It codes for CASSPTGTGGYEQYF. The chain joins TRBV18 to TRBJ2-7; 11 bases map to TRBD1. Per the germline V gene, CDR1 is KGHSH and CDR2 is LQKENI. CDR3 size: 15 residues. Unmatched junction bases numbered 5, after V lost 3 bases and J lost 4 bases.